Shown below are 25 T cell receptor beta chains from a single sample sequenced in a study of cytomegalovirus exposure and HLA in healthy donors (dated by TCRdb to 2016 to 2017). The receptor library was made with the immunoSEQ multiplex PCR assay. TCRdb holds this immuneACCESS table with in-frame rearrangements only. Some clones are missing; in checked studies, unresolved V genes explain under half, and the rest has no known cause. The table for this sample lists approximately 280,000 clones; 70% to 90% of them were counted only once. About 0.85% of the sample is held by the ten biggest clonotypes. Sequenced material: PBMCs. These receptors were collected from a woman between 18 and 29 years old in good health and CMV-seronegative.

The V call is TRBV5-6, the J call TRBJ2-3; 7 bases map to TRBD2. V trimming: 4 bases; J trimming: 2 bases; junction bases outside the gene matches: 7. CDR1 and CDR2 from the germline V gene are SGHDT and YYEEEE. The CDR3 totals 15 residues. The CDR3 region is CASSQPLAVTDTQYF. As DNA, the CDR3 is TGTGCCAGCAGCCAACCGCTAGCGGTCACAGATACGCAGTATTTT.

The gene calls are TRBV6-1 and TRBJ2-7; D unresolved. The CDR3 has 13 residues. Germline V CDR1 and CDR2: MNHNS, SASEGT. V lost 4 bases and J 3 bases, leaving 10 bases between the germline ends. CDR3 coding DNA: TGTGCCAGCAGTGTTGAGCGAGGCTACGAGCAGTACTTC. It encodes CASSVERGYEQYF.

V and J are TRBV5-4 and TRBJ2-1; 9 positions match TRBD2. Germline values: CDR1 SGHNT, CDR2 YYREEE (reference sequence). The CDR3 has 13 residues. J lost 9 bases, V lost 4 bases, and 5 bases had no gene match. CDR3 amino acids: CASSLSTSGEQFF. The CDR3 DNA reads as TGTGCCAGCAGCCTATCGACTAGCGGTGAGCAGTTCTTC.

This chain joins TRBV28 and TRBJ1-1; 9 bases are a match to TRBD1. The V and J ends lost 6 bases and 4 bases, in that order; junction bases with no gene match: 6. This CDR3 has 14 residues. Germline-derived CDR1 and CDR2 are MDHEN and SYDVKM. The CDR3 is CASRQNRGRTEAFF. In DNA form, the CDR3 reads TGTGCCAGCAGGCAAAACAGGGGGCGCACTGAAGCTTTCTTT.

This clone has only a few counts. This chain links TRBV5-8 with TRBJ1-2, with unresolved D. The V end was cut by 2 bases, the J end by 3 bases, with 11 bases between. This CDR3 is built from 14 residues. Germline-derived CDR1 and CDR2 are SGHTS and YDEGEE. The CDR3 nucleotides read TGTGCCAGCAGCTTCGGACGGAGGGACTATGGCTACACCTTC. Amino acids: CASSFGRRDYGYTF.

A note on this clone: One end of the junction does not line up with germline, which may come from a read error. This chain joins TRBV5-1 and TRBJ2-3, with 9 bases that match TRBD1. This CDR3 has 14 residues. CDR1 and CDR2 from the germline V gene are SGHRS and YFSETQ. CDR3 region: CASSTGQGWDMQYF. DNA of the CDR3: TGCGCCAGCAGCACCGGACAGGGGTGGGATATGCAGTATTTT.

The rearrangement joins TRBV5-1 to TRBJ2-7; TRBD1 aligns across 7 bases. The V gene end was trimmed by 0 bases and the J gene end by 0 bases; junction bases not matched to a gene: 15. The germline gives CDR1 SGHRS, CDR2 YFSETQ. The CDR3 sequence is 19 residues long. The CDR3 protein is CASSLARLLGQNSSYEQYF. In DNA, the CDR3 is TGCGCCAGCAGCTTGGCCCGGTTATTGGGACAGAATAGCTCCTACGAGCAGTACTTC. The variable domain in full, completed from reference TRBV5-1 and TRBJ2-7, reads KAGVTQTPRYLIKTRGQQVTLSCSPISGHRSVSWYQQTPGQGLQFLFEYFSETQRNKGNFPGRFSGRQFSNSRSEMNVSTLELGDSALYLCASSLARLLGQNSSYEQYFGPGTRLTVT.

About this clone: Additional DNA sequences in this sample encode the identical CDR3. The chain links TRBV15 to TRBJ2-7; no clear D gene. This CDR3 spans 13 amino acids. Germline V gives CDR1 LNHNV, CDR2 YYDKDF (reference sequence). The V and J ends lost 0 bases and 3 bases respectively, with 6 bases between them. The CDR3 loop is CATSRDRSYEQYF. For the CDR3, the DNA is TGTGCCACCAGCAGAGATCGCAGCTACGAGCAGTACTTC.

The chain links TRBV14 to TRBJ2-7; 8 nucleotides line up with TRBD1. CDR1 is SGHDN and CDR2 is FVKESK in the germline V gene. CDR3 size: 17 residues. With 0 bases clipped from V and 4 bases from J, the junction kept 11 bases outside the gene matches. CDR3 sequence reads: CASSQDSGQGGFYEQYF. The CDR3 bases are TGTGCCAGCAGCCAAGACTCCGGACAGGGAGGCTTTTACGAGCAGTACTTC. Complete variable domain (other parts from reference TRBV14 and TRBJ2-7): EAGVTQFPSHSVIEKGQTVTLRCDPISGHDNLYWYRRVMGKEIKFLLHFVKESKQDESGMPNNRFLAERTGGTYSTLKVQPAELEDSGVYFCASSQDSGQGGFYEQYFGPGTRLTVT.

This clone was observed a single time. J is TRBJ2-5 and V is TRBV11-2; maybe TRBD2 (6 bases). The length of the CDR3 is 15 residues. Trimming removed 2 bases at V and 3 bases at J, with 13 bases between. The germline V gene encodes CDR1 SGHAT and CDR2 FQNNGV. DNA of the CDR3: TGTGCCAGCAGCTTACTCGGGGCGGGGAAAGAGACCCAGTACTTC. This gives the protein CASSLLGAGKETQYF.

This chain uses TRBV7-3 with TRBJ2-7; TRBD1 matches 11 bases. Germline CDR1 SGHTA, CDR2 FQGTGA. V shed 5 bases, J shed 12 bases, and the junction held 9 bases outside the gene matches. This CDR3 has 13 amino acids. DNA for the CDR3: TGTGCCAGCAGCACCGGGACAGGGGGGAATTGGTACTTC. It codes for CASSTGTGGNWYF. The full variable domain, its missing parts supplied by reference TRBV7-3 and TRBJ2-7, is GAGVSQTPSNKVTEKGKYVELRCDPISGHTALYWYRQSLGQGPEFLIYFQGTGAADDSGLPNDRFFAVRPEGSVSTLKIQRTERGDSAVYLCASSTGTGGNWYFGPGTRLTVT.

The chain combines TRBV19 with TRBJ2-2; no firm D call. The CDR3 totals 10 residues. Trimming removed 8 bases from V and 6 bases from J, with 4 bases in between. Germline V gene data show CDR1 as LNHDA and CDR2 as SQIVND (reference sequence). As DNA, the CDR3 is TGTGCCAGTGGGCCCGGGGAGCTGTTTTTT. As protein: CASGPGELFF.

The chain links TRBV28 to TRBJ2-7, with D perhaps matching TRBD2 (6 bases). Trimming pared 1 base from V and 0 bases from J, leaving 13 bases between. Germline V gene sequence: CDR1 MDHEN, CDR2 SYDVKM. This CDR3 is built from 16 residues. This CDR3 reads CASSLSPSGGSYEQYF. CDR3 sequence (DNA): TGTGCCAGCAGTTTATCACCATCCGGGGGCTCCTACGAGCAGTACTTC.

The gene calls are TRBV5-1 and TRBJ1-6, with 8 bases aligning to TRBD1. Germline V gives CDR1 SGHRS, CDR2 YFSETQ. The CDR3 length is 16 residues. The V gene end was trimmed by 0 bases and the J gene end by 7 bases; junction bases not matched to a gene: 6. The chain's CDR3 is CASSLAGTGVNSPLHF. The CDR3 DNA sequence: TGCGCCAGCAGCTTGGCCGGGACAGGCGTAAATTCACCCCTCCACTTT.

The chain is built from TRBV5-6 and TRBJ1-1; TRBD1 is a possible D gene (5 bases). The CDR3 runs to 12 residues. CDR1 and CDR2 from the germline V gene are SGHDT and YYEEEE. V lost 4 bases, J lost 5 bases, and 9 bases lay in between. The CDR3, as DNA: TGTGCCAGCAGCCTCAGGGTTACTGAAGCTTTCTTT. Amino acids: CASSLRVTEAFF. Drawing the rest from reference TRBV5-6 and TRBJ1-1, the complete variable domain is DAGVTQSPTHLIKTRGQQVTLRCSPKSGHDTVSWYQQALGQGPQFIFQYYEEEERQRGNFPDRFSGHQFPNYSSELNVNALLLGDSALYLCASSLRVTEAFFGQGTRLTVV.

The chain carries TRBV7-6 and TRBJ2-7, with 7 bases lining up with TRBD2. V was clipped by 1 base and J by 5 bases; unmatched bases: 5. Germline V gene data show CDR1 as SGHVS and CDR2 as FNYEAQ. This CDR3 contains 14 residues. CDR3 residues: CASSLVPAGNEQYF. The DNA of the CDR3 is TGTGCCAGCAGCTTAGTGCCAGCGGGAAACGAGCAGTACTTC.

This clone was counted between two and nine times. The chain combines TRBV6-5 with TRBJ1-3; a possible D gene is TRBD1 (6 bases). Looked up from germline, CDR1 is MNHEY and CDR2 is SVGAGI. The CDR3 is 11 amino acids. V was trimmed by 5 bases and J by 7 bases, leaving 6 bases between them. The CDR3 sequence is CASSQGNTIYF. CDR3 DNA: TGTGCCAGCAGTCAGGGGAACACCATATATTTT.

The chain couples TRBV19 to TRBJ2-7; TRBD1 aligns across 10 bases. Trimming removed 4 bases from V and 6 bases from J; junction bases left unmatched: 3. Germline-derived CDR1 and CDR2 are LNHDA and SQIVND (reference sequence). The CDR3 extends over 13 amino acids. The CDR3 DNA reads TGTGCCAGTAGTACCTGGACAGGGGGCGAGCAGTACTTC. Translated: CASSTWTGGEQYF. Based on the CDR3 plus reference TRBV19 and TRBJ2-7, the full variable domain is DGGITQSPKYLFRKEGQNVTLSCEQNLNHDAMYWYRQDPGQGLRLIYYSQIVNDFQKGDIAEGYSVSREKKESFPLTVTSAQKNPTAFYLCASSTWTGGEQYFGPGTRLTVT.

The chain has TRBV10-3 and TRBJ2-5, with D perhaps matching TRBD1 (6 bases). V lost 6 bases and J lost 1, with 12 bases in between. Germline CDR1 and CDR2: ENHRY and SYGVKD. The CDR3 loop spans 14 amino acids. CDR3 bases: TGTGCCATCAGCGCTCGACAGGTCCAAGAGACCCAGTACTTC. As protein: CAISARQVQETQYF.

This rearrangement joins TRBV28 to TRBJ2-7; 7 bases align to TRBD2. The CDR3 has 17 residues. Trimming at V came to 11 bases and at J to 3 bases, leaving 22 bases not matched to a gene. Per germline, CDR1 MDHEN and CDR2 SYDVKM. In nucleotides, the CDR3 is TGTGCCGGTGGTGGGGGAGGAGCGGGAAAAACGGGCTACGAGCAGTACTTC. This codes for CAGGGGGAGKTGYEQYF.

The chain combines TRBV19 with TRBJ2-1, with 9 bases aligning to TRBD1. The CDR3 contains 11 residues. Per the germline V gene, CDR1 is LNHDA and CDR2 is SQIVND (reference sequence). Germline trimming cut 8 bases from V and 8 bases from J; bases unmatched to any gene: 1. Here the CDR3 DNA reads TGTGCCAGTCGGGACAGGGATGAGCAGTTCTTC. As protein: CASRDRDEQFF.

V is TRBV10-3 and J is TRBJ2-7; tentatively, D is TRBD1 (5 bases). Trimming cost V 4 bases and J 0 bases, with 13 bases left between them. Germline V gene data show CDR1 as ENHRY and CDR2 as SYGVKD. The length of the CDR3 is 15 residues. The chain's CDR3 is CAISGVGQGSYEQYF. The CDR3 coding sequence is TGTGCCATCAGTGGAGTCGGGCAGGGCTCCTACGAGCAGTACTTC.

The chain employs TRBV6-5 and TRBJ2-2; 9 nucleotides line up with TRBD2. The CDR3 is 15 amino acids. With V trimmed by 2 bases and J by 7 bases, 5 bases remained unmatched. CDR1 and CDR2 from the germline V gene are MNHEY and SVGAGI. This CDR3 is CASSYNAGGGGELFF. The CDR3 DNA is TGTGCCAGCAGTTACAATGCGGGAGGGGGCGGGGAGCTGTTTTTT.

This rearrangement joins TRBV27 to TRBJ2-1; TRBD2 matches 13 bases. The CDR3 is made up of 15 amino acids. Germline loops: CDR1 MNHEY, CDR2 SMNVEV (reference sequence). The ends lost 8 bases at V and 9 bases at J; junction bases unmatched: 10. CDR3 in DNA: TGTGCCAGCGCGACCGGGACTAGCGGGAAGACTGAGCAGTTCTTC. This encodes CASATGTSGKTEQFF.

The V gene is TRBV11-2, the J gene TRBJ1-3, with D unclear. The CDR3 is 15 amino acids. The germline gives CDR1 SGHAT, CDR2 FQNNGV. V gave up 4 bases and J gave up 0 bases, with 10 bases separating them. The CDR3 region is CASSSGGNSGNTIYF. CDR3 DNA sequence: TGTGCCAGCAGCTCAGGAGGCAACTCTGGAAACACCATATATTTT.